Listed below are T cell receptor beta chains from one sample, sequenced in a study of identical twins. TCRdb re-called the 5' RACE reads with MiXCR, one entry per CDR3 protein. The table has approximately 1.8 million distinct CDR3 sequences, 32% seen once. Material for sequencing was cord blood. All receptors derive from a newborn girl in good health. The CDR3 runs from the conserved cysteine through the conserved F or W. D genes are given only for firm matches. Part of the rows lack a size; the others show once, few, many or a class for expanded clones.

d_call	j_call	v_call	clone_size	cdr3_aa	cdr3_nt
TRBD2	TRBJ2-1	TRBV10-3	-	CAISETSGGGNEQFF	TGTGCCATCAGTGAGACTAGCGGGGGGGGTAATGAGCAGTTCTTC
-	TRBJ1-6	TRBV20-1	-	CSARVRVNNSPPHF	TGCAGTGCTAGAGTGCGGGTTAATAATTCACCCCCCCACTTT
-	TRBJ2-5	TRBV14	-	CASSQGGTETQYF	TGTGCCAGCAGCCAAGGAGGAACAGAGACCCAGTACTTC
-	TRBJ1-6	TRBV27	-	CASSSFGWTRQNSPLHF	TGTGCCAGCAGCTCCTTCGGTTGGACACGGCAAAATTCACCCCTCCACTTT
TRBD2	TRBJ2-7	TRBV12-3/TRBV12-4	-	CASSPWGLAGSYEQYF	TGTGCCAGCAGTCCCTGGGGGCTAGCGGGGAGCTACGAGCAGTACTTC
-	TRBJ1-2	TRBV18	-	CASSPPGDRYTF	TGTGCCAGCTCACCACCAGGGGACCGCTACACCTTC
-	TRBJ2-3	TRBV24-1	many	CATSEIDSHTQYF	TGTGCCACCAGTGAAATCGACTCACATACGCAGTATTTT
TRBD1	TRBJ2-7	TRBV20-1	-	CSAKPPSTPGQGPAYEQYF	TGCAGTGCTAAGCCACCCTCCACCCCAGGACAGGGACCTGCCTACGAGCAGTACTTC
-	TRBJ1-4	TRBV2	-	CASSELGMEEKLFF	TGTGCCAGCAGTGAACTGGGGATGGAGGAAAAACTGTTTTTT
TRBD1	TRBJ2-1	TRBV20-1	few	CRQDRGYNEQFF	TGCAGGCAAGACAGGGGCTACAATGAGCAGTTCTTC
-	TRBJ2-5	TRBV7-2	-	CASSLEPAGQQETQYF	TGTGCCAGCAGCTTAGAGCCCGCGGGTCAGCAAGAGACCCAGTACTTC
-	TRBJ2-4	TRBV12-3/TRBV12-4	few	CASSITGTKNIQYF	TGTGCCAGCAGTATCACAGGGACCAAAAACATTCAGTACTTC
-	TRBJ2-3	TRBV24-1	-	CATSDSRDGVYTDTQYF	TGTGCCACCAGTGATTCCCGAGACGGGGTATACACAGATACGCAGTATTTT
-	TRBJ2-2	TRBV7-9	-	CASMRGVQDTGELFF	TGTGCCAGCATGAGGGGGGTGCAGGACACCGGGGAGCTGTTTTTT
-	TRBJ1-5	TRBV28	-	CASSFGHTGLNQPQHF	TGTGCCAGCAGTTTTGGCCATACAGGGTTGAATCAGCCCCAGCATTTT
-	TRBJ1-5	TRBV5-1	many	CASSLLGYSNQPQHF	TGCGCCAGCAGCCTGTTGGGTTATAGCAATCAGCCCCAGCATTTT
-	TRBJ1-6	TRBV4-2	few	CASSQDYSFNSPLHF	TGTGCCAGCAGCCAAGATTACAGTTTTAATTCACCCCTCCACTTT
-	TRBJ1-1	TRBV27	-	CASSFGGRAEAFF	TGTGCCAGCAGTTTCGGGGGGAGGGCTGAAGCTTTCTTT
-	TRBJ1-1	TRBV12-3/TRBV12-4	few	CASSRRAPPKGNTEAFF	TGTGCCAGCAGCCGGAGGGCACCCCCCAAAGGGAACACTGAAGCTTTCTTT
-	TRBJ1-6	TRBV15	few	CATSRDREGISPLHF	TGTGCCACCAGCAGAGACAGGGAGGGTATTTCACCCCTCCACTTT
TRBD1	TRBJ2-1	TRBV25-1	-	CASSDSPGQGLGQGEQFF	TGTGCCAGCAGTGATTCTCCGGGACAGGGGCTAGGACAGGGTGAGCAGTTCTTC
-	TRBJ2-1	TRBV4-1	-	CASSQGTLGDGEQFF	TGCGCCAGCAGCCAAGGAACTCTGGGTGACGGTGAGCAGTTCTTC
-	TRBJ2-1	TRBV11-2	-	CASSLGAGQFF	TGTGCCAGCAGCTTAGGCGCGGGGCAGTTCTTC
TRBD2	TRBJ2-7	TRBV4-2	-	CACIRDTTSGASSYNEQYF	TGTGCCTGCATCCGGGACACCACTAGCGGGGCGAGCTCCTACAATGAGCAGTACTTC
-	TRBJ2-7	TRBV12-3/TRBV12-4	many	CASSLGGQRYEQYF	TGTGCCAGCAGTTTAGGTGGGCAACGCTACGAGCAGTACTTC
TRBD2	TRBJ2-7	TRBV13	few	CASSLTLAELYNEQYF	TGTGCCAGCAGCTTAACTCTAGCGGAGCTCTACAATGAGCAGTACTTC
-	TRBJ2-7	TRBV2	few	CASSESRGSYEQYF	TGTGCCAGCAGCGAAAGTCGGGGATCCTACGAGCAGTACTTC
TRBD1	TRBJ2-1	TRBV27	few	CASSLSGTGFNEQFF	TGTGCCAGCAGTTTATCGGGGACAGGGTTCAATGAGCAGTTCTTC
-	TRBJ2-3	TRBV24-1	-	CATSDPRGPGTDTQYF	TGTGCCACCAGTGATCCCAGAGGTCCTGGCACAGATACGCAGTATTTT
TRBD1	TRBJ2-7	TRBV6-1	-	CASSVLTGAVEQYF	TGTGCCAGCAGTGTTCTGACAGGGGCGGTCGAGCAGTACTTC
-	TRBJ1-1	TRBV7-2	many	CASSLGTGLNTEAFF	TGTGCCAGCAGCTTAGGCACAGGGTTGAACACTGAAGCTTTCTTT
-	TRBJ1-2	TRBV6-5	-	CASSYSMDSNGYTF	TGTGCCAGCAGTTACTCGATGGATTCCAATGGCTACACCTTC
TRBD2	TRBJ2-7	TRBV5-1	many	CASSLDSSGPSYEQYF	TGCGCCAGCAGCTTGGACTCTAGCGGGCCTTCCTACGAGCAGTACTTC
-	TRBJ1-4	TRBV20-1	few	CSARARVRNEKLFF	TGCAGTGCTAGGGCCCGAGTCAGGAATGAAAAACTGTTTTTT
-	TRBJ2-1	TRBV27	-	CASSYLGAGNEQFF	TGTGCCAGCAGTTACCTCGGGGCCGGGAATGAGCAGTTCTTC
-	TRBJ2-4	TRBV29-1	few	CSVEEGVENIQYF	TGCAGCGTTGAAGAAGGGGTGGAAAACATTCAGTACTTC
TRBD1	TRBJ2-7	TRBV12-3/TRBV12-4	many	CASSLGQLNEQYF	TGTGCCAGCAGTTTGGGACAGTTGAACGAGCAGTACTTC